This T cell receptor (beta chain) was captured by sequencing in a study of cytomegalovirus exposure and HLA in healthy donors. Between the trimmed V and J ends, which lost 5 bases and 4 bases, there was a span of 11 bases. Germline V gene lookup returns CDR1 SGHTA and CDR2 FQGTGA. The length of the CDR3 is 13 residues. PCR was performed using 60 Vbeta and 13 Jbeta primers. Measured with immunoSEQ multiplex PCR; TCRdb has only the in-frame clones, and not every one. In the table there are 95,000 to 150,000 clones, more than 60% of which are singletons. With respect to this clone: Its target is not known.

Broader study findings: Reports indicated that the classifier achieved high specificity and sensitivity in diagnosing cytomegalovirus status. With later analysis, a missense DCLRE1C variant became linked to TCR beta V- and J-gene trimming. Confirmation in vitro established that three CMV-associated chains were specific for CMV antigens. Cytomegalovirus association was listed for about 150 TCR beta chains.

The chain has TRBV7-3 and TRBJ2-5; D is unresolved. Sequencing was carried out using PBMCs. This TCR came from a woman between 35 and 50 years old in good health and CMV-seropositive. The CDR3 DNA reads TGTGCCAGCAGCCCCAATCTGAGAGAGACCCAGTACTTC. This sequence encodes CASSPNLRETQYF.